This T cell receptor (beta chain) is from a study of shared clonotypes between healthy human individuals. Study overall: Contributing individuals were a couple of females and a few males aged 18 to 49.

How the authors handled the data: ImmunoSEQ output held junction-only sequences without quality scores, so filtering differed. TCRdb's table, derived via immunoSEQ multiplex PCR, lists solely in-frame clones and lacks some. The D gene and trimming were derived from the DNA, and the V and J assignments and clone size from that table. The table records more than 550,000 clones, 55% to 75% of them present only once. The CDR3 consists of 15 residues. The V gene's germline CDR1 is MDHEN and CDR2 SYDVKM. Study observations and caveats: Around 5.3% of naive CD4 clonotypes were shared across a few donors.

Those who donated were healthy HIV-negative adults, with no recent acute infections or vaccinations reported. A remark on this clone: The antigen is unknown. The junction differs from germline at one of its ends, possibly a read error.

Sequenced material: memory CD4+ T cells sorted from blood. The subset here: CD45RA-negative fraction. The receptor was isolated from a woman aged 30 to 39 in good health. The chain has TRBV28 and TRBJ1-1; D remains unclear. CDR3 nucleotide sequence: TGTGCCAGCAGTTTTTATGGAGGAATGAAGACTGAAGCTTTCTTT. Translation: CASSFYGGMKTEAFF.